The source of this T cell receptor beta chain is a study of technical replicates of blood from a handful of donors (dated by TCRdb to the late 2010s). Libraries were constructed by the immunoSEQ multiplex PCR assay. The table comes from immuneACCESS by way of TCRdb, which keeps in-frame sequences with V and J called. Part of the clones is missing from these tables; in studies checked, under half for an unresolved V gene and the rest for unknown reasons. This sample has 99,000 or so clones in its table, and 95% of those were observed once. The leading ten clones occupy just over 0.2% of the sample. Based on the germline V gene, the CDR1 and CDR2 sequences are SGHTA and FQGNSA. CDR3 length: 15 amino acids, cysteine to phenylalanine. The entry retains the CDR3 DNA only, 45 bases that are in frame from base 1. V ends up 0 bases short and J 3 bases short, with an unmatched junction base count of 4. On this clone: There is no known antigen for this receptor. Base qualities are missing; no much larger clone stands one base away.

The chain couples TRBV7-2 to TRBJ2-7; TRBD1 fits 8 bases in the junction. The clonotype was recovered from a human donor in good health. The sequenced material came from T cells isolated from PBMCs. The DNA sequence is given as TGTGCCAGCAGCTTAGCTGGGACAGGTTACTACGAGCAGTACTTC. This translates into CASSLAGTGYYEQYF.